Given below is one TCR beta chain in context. Its matching antigen is unknown. TCRdb re-analysed the reads in MiXCR, keeping a single row per CDR3 protein. The repertoire holds more than 300,000 distinct CDR3 sequences, with roughly 36% as singletons. The data belong to a study of T cell repertoires in cytomegalovirus infection. V lost 4 bases and J lost 3, with 10 bases in between. CDR1 and CDR2 from the germline V gene are SGHTA and FQGNSA. The CDR3 runs 14 residues. The J gene is TRBJ1-5, the V gene TRBV7-2; D remains ambiguous. This material consisted of cultured PBMCs, taken from culture after CMV antigen stimulation. This receptor was identified in a human donor in good health (CMV status not recorded). Some clones in this sample may be carry-over from other donors' samples. CDR3 amino acids: CASSYNKDNQPQHF. CDR3 nucleotides: TGTGCCAGCAGCTATAACAAGGACAATCAGCCCCAGCATTTT.